Listed below are T cell receptor beta chains from one sample, sequenced in a study of response to subunit inactivated influenza vaccine. In TCRdb, the RT-PCR reads were re-called with MiXCR into one record per CDR3 protein. This table has hundreds of thousands of distinct CDR3 sequences, over 11% appearing once. The specimen was PBMCs from blood, collected around two weeks before vaccination. Receptors were obtained from a man over 45 who received an inactivated influenza vaccine. Each CDR3 is given with its conserved first and last residue. The order of the fields is clone size, D gene, J gene, V gene, CDR3 DNA, CDR3 protein. D genes are given only for firm matches. Some rows have no size entry. The others give once, few or many, or a class for an expanded clone.

few	TRBD2	TRBJ2-3	TRBV20-1	TGCAGTGCAACCGGGGCTAGCGGGGTCTCAGATACGCAGTATTTT	CSATGASGVSDTQYF
few	-	TRBJ2-5	TRBV4-1	TGCGCCAGCAGCCAAGATAATGTGGAGGAGACCCAGTACTTC	CASSQDNVEETQYF
-	TRBD2	TRBJ2-3	TRBV20-1	TGCAGTGCTAGAGATTGGCTAGCGGGGAGCACAGATACGCAGTATTTT	CSARDWLAGSTDTQYF
-	-	TRBJ2-2	TRBV7-3	TGTGCCAGCAGCTCGACTTCAGGGGTCGGGGAGCTGTTTTTT	CASSSTSGVGELFF
-	TRBD2	TRBJ2-1	TRBV5-1	TGCGCCAGCAGCTTGACTAGCGGGAGGGTTGGGGAGCAGTTCTTC	CASSLTSGRVGEQFF
-	TRBD2	TRBJ2-7	TRBV29-1	TGCAGCGTAGTTTATGATGCGGGGGTGGGGGAGCAGTACTTC	CSVVYDAGVGEQYF
-	-	TRBJ2-5	TRBV27	TGTGCCAGCAGTACCAGACCGGACGGAGCCCAAGAGACCCAGTACTTC	CASSTRPDGAQETQYF
-	-	TRBJ2-3	TRBV12-3/TRBV12-4	TGTGCCAGCAGTAAAAGACTAATGGTGCTTTATACGCAGTATTTT	CASSKRLMVLYTQYF
few	TRBD1	TRBJ1-4	TRBV10-3	TGTGCCATCAGTGAGTCTCGACAGGGCACTAATGAAAAACTGTTTTTT	CAISESRQGTNEKLFF
-	TRBD2	TRBJ2-7	TRBV27	TGTGCCAGCAGTTTATTACCCATAGCGGGAGCGGTCTCCTACGAGCAGTACTTC	CASSLLPIAGAVSYEQYF
once	-	TRBJ1-1	TRBV12-3/TRBV12-4	TGTGCCAGCAGCCTTTCGGGGAGAGACGCTTTCTTT	CASSLSGRDAFF
few	-	TRBJ2-2	TRBV10-3	TGTGCCATCAGTGAACAGGATACCGGGGAGCTGTTTTTT	CAISEQDTGELFF
-	-	TRBJ2-5	TRBV7-9	TGTGCCAGCAGCTTAGATTACAGGTCCCAGTACTTC	CASSLDYRSQYF
-	-	TRBJ1-4	TRBV2	TGTGCCAGCAGTGATATTAGGCCAGCCCATCCGTTAAAACTGTTTTTT	CASSDIRPAHPLKLFF
many	-	TRBJ2-1	TRBV28	TGTGCCAGCAGTCTTAGCCAAGGGGTGTCCAATGAGCAGTTCTTC	CASSLSQGVSNEQFF
few	TRBD2	TRBJ2-7	TRBV7-3	TGTGCCAGCAGCTTATACCCCCGGGCTAGCGGGAGCTACGAGCAGTACTTC	CASSLYPRASGSYEQYF
-	-	TRBJ2-4	TRBV20-1	TGCAGTGCTAGAGGGGACCTCACGGTAGCCAAAAACATTCAGTACTTC	CSARGDLTVAKNIQYF
few	TRBD1	TRBJ1-3	TRBV5-6	TGTGCCAGCAGCTTCGGGACAGGGTCTGGAAACACCATATATTTT	CASSFGTGSGNTIYF
-	-	TRBJ1-5	TRBV6-5	TGTGCCAGCAGTTACTCGAAGGGCAGCAATCAGCCCCAGCATTTT	CASSYSKGSNQPQHF
many	-	TRBJ1-1	TRBV5-6	TGTGCCAGCAGCTCACCGGGGGTCATGAACACTGAAGCTTTCTTT	CASSSPGVMNTEAFF
few	-	TRBJ2-3	TRBV5-1	TGCGCCAGCAGCTTAAATCGGCCAGCAGATACGCAGTATTTT	CASSLNRPADTQYF
few	-	TRBJ1-1	TRBV27	TGTGCCAGCTCGGCCCGGCCTCGGGGCACTGAAGCTTTCTTT	CASSARPRGTEAFF
-	TRBD1	TRBJ1-1	TRBV5-4	TGTGCCAGCAGCCCCGGACAGGCGACGTACACTGAAGCTTTCTTT	CASSPGQATYTEAFF
few	TRBD2	TRBJ2-1	TRBV7-9	TGTGCCAGCAGCTCAACCAGGACTAGCGGGAACTACAATGAGCAGTTCTTC	CASSSTRTSGNYNEQFF
-	-	TRBJ2-5	TRBV2	TGTGCCAGCCGCCGGGACCAAGAGACCCAGTACTTC	CASRRDQETQYF
many	TRBD2	TRBJ2-1	TRBV29-1	TGCAGCGTTGAGGGGGACTACCGGTCGTTCTTC	CSVEGDYRSFF
-	-	TRBJ2-1	TRBV7-2	TGTGCCAGCAGCAACACCGGGGAGCAGTTCTTC	CASSNTGEQFF
-	-	TRBJ1-2	TRBV18	TGTGCCAGCTCACCAAAACGAATGGATGGCTACACCTTC	CASSPKRMDGYTF
-	-	TRBJ2-2	TRBV12-3/TRBV12-4	TGTGCCAGCAGTTTAGGCATCTGGCCCGGGGAGCTGTTTTTT	CASSLGIWPGELFF
-	-	TRBJ2-3	TRBV28	TGTGCCAGCAACCTAGACAGCTACACAGATACGCAGTATTTT	CASNLDSYTDTQYF
-	-	TRBJ2-1	TRBV20-1	TGCAGTGCCCCGGACCTAGACCATGAGCAGTTCTTC	CSAPDLDHEQFF